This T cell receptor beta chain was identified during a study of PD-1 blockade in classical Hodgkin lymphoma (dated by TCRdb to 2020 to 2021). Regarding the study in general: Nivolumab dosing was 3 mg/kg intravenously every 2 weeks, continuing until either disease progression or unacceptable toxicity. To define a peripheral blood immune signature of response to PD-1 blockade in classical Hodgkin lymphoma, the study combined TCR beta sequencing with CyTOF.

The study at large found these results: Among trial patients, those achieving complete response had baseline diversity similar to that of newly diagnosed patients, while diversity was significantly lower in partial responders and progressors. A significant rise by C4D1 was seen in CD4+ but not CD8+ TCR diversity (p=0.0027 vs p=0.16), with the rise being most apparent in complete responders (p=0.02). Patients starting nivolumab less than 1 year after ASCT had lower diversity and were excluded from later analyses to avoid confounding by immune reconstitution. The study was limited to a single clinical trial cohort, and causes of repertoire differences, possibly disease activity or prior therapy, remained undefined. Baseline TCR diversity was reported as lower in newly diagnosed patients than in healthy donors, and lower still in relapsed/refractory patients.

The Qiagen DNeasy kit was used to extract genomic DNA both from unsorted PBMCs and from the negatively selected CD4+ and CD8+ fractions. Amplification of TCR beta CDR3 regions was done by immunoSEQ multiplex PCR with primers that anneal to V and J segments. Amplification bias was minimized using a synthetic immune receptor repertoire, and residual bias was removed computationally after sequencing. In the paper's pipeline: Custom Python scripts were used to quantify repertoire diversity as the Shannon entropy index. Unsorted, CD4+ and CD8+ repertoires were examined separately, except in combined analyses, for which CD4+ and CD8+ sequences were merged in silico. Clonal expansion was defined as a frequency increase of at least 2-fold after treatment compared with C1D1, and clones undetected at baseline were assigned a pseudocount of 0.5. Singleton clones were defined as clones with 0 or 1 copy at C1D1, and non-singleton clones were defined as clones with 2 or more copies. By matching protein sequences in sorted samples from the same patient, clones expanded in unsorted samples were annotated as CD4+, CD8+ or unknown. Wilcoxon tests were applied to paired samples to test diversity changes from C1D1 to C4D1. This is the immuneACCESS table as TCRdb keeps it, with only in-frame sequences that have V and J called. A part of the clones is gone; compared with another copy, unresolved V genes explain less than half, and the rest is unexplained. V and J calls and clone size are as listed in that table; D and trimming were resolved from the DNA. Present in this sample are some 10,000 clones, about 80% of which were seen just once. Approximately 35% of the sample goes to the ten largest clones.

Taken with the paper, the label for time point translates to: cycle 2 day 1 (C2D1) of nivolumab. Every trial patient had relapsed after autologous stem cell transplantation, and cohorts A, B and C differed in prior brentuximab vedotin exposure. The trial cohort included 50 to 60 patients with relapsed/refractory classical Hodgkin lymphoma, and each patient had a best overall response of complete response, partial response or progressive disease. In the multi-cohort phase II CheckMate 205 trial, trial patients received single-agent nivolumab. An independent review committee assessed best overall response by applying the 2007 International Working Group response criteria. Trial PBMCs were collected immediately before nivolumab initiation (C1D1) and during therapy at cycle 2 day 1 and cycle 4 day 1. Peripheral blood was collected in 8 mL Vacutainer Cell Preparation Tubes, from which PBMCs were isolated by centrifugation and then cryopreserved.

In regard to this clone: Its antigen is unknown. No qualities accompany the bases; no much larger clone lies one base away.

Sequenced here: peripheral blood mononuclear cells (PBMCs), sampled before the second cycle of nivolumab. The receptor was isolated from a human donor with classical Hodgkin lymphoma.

CDR3 sequence: CASSFLTSGGEETQYF. The nucleotides read TGTGCCAGCAGTTTTTTGACTAGCGGAGGGGAAGAGACCCAGTACTTC. Here the chain combines TRBV28 and TRBJ2-5; 9 bases in the junction line up with TRBD2. The germline V gene yields MDHEN for CDR1 and SYDVKM for CDR2. V is cut back by 3 bases and J by 3 bases, with 8 bases in the junction unmatched. There are 16 amino acids in the CDR3, from cysteine to phenylalanine inclusive. Only the CDR3 region is kept as DNA, spanning 48 bases read in frame from base 1.